This TCR beta chain was observed in a study of spatial heterogeneity in lung cancer. In the study overall: For the average unique TCR and UMI combination, more than nine occurrences appeared in raw reads. Whole-study results and caveats: Resection blood, more than follow-up blood, showed ubiquitous expanded tumor TCRs.

The study tagged each TCR cDNA molecule with a unique molecular identifier. TCRdb reprocessed the 5' RACE reads with MiXCR, giving one entry per CDR3 protein. The sample includes several hundred distinct CDR3 sequences, roughly half of them seen just once. Time point defined: sample taken at primary tumor resection. Researchers sequenced whole RNA taken from tumor, nontumor lung or frozen PBMC without sorting. There were around 72 donors, all of them untreated patients with early-stage non-small cell lung cancer. Germline CDR1 KGHSH, CDR2 LQKENI. J was trimmed by 0 bases and V by 3 bases; bases with no gene match: 11. The CDR3 has 21 amino acids. In the case of this clonotype: Its specificity is not known. This beta chain is a stray sequence in a library constructed for alpha chains; its clone size is not meaningful.

The starting material was PBMCs, obtained at surgery. V is TRBV18 and J is TRBJ2-1; 16 bases are a match to TRBD2. The receptor comes from a male donor with early-stage non-small cell lung cancer. CDR3 in DNA: TGTGCCAGCTCACCTCCCCCCGGGACTAGCGGGAGGGATAGCTCCTACAATGAGCAGTTCTTC. It yields the protein CASSPPPGTSGRDSSYNEQFF.